These T cell receptor beta chains were read from a single sample in a study of CD8+ T cells in alopecia areata. Measured with immunoSEQ multiplex PCR; TCRdb has only the in-frame clones, and not every one. The data show 90,000 to 150,000 clones, with 53% seen just once and roughly 0.5% held by the top ten. The specimen comprised CD4+ T cells sorted from blood, sampled at week 4, from a patient treated with tofacitinib. The receptors stem from a human donor with alopecia areata. Each CDR3 is given with its conserved first and last residue. Fields, in order: J gene, D gene, V gene, CDR3 length, clone size, CDR3 DNA, CDR3 protein. D genes are given only for firm matches. A clone size is listed for some rows: how often the clone was seen (once, few, many), or a class if it is expanded.

TRBJ2-3	-	TRBV30	14	-	TGTGCCTGGAGTCCAACCGACAGAAAAGATACGCAGTATTTT	CAWSPTDRKDTQYF
TRBJ1-1	-	TRBV2	14	-	TGTGCCAGCAGCGAAATTGCAACCGGCGCTGAAGCTTTCTTT	CASSEIATGAEAFF
TRBJ1-2	TRBD1	TRBV2	16	many	TGTGCCAGCAGCGGACAGGGGGGGTTATCTAACTATGGCTACACCTTC	CASSGQGGLSNYGYTF
TRBJ1-5	-	TRBV6-5	13	-	TGTGCCAGCAGTTACAAGGGGGATCAGCCCCAGCATTTT	CASSYKGDQPQHF
TRBJ2-5	TRBD2	TRBV6-5	14	-	TGTGCCAGCACGACTAGCGGGAGGGGAGAGACCCAGTACTTC	CASTTSGRGETQYF
TRBJ2-7	-	TRBV29-1	13	-	TGCAGCGTCAGGGATCGGCCCTCCTGCGAGCAGTACTTC	CSVRDRPSCEQYF
TRBJ2-3	-	TRBV30	16	-	TGTGCCTGGAGTGTACGGGGCCCAGGGAGAGTAGATACGCAGTATTTT	CAWSVRGPGRVDTQYF
TRBJ1-2	-	TRBV27	14	few	TGTGCCAGCAGTTTAAACAGGTGGGGGTATGGCTACACCTTC	CASSLNRWGYGYTF
TRBJ2-5	-	TRBV23-1	13	-	TGCGCCAGCAGTCATCGTCAGGAAGAGACCCAGTACTTC	CASSHRQEETQYF
TRBJ1-2	-	TRBV29-1	13	once	TGCAGCGTTGGGAGGACGGCTTCCTATGGCTACACCTTC	CSVGRTASYGYTF
TRBJ2-7	TRBD2	TRBV5-6	15	-	TGTGCCAGCAGCCCATGGGGGGGATCGGCTCTCGAGCAGTACTTC	CASSPWGGSALEQYF
TRBJ1-4	-	TRBV4-1	14	-	TGCGCCAGCAGCCAATTGGGCCCTAATGAAAAACTGTTTTTT	CASSQLGPNEKLFF
TRBJ1-3	-	TRBV25-1	13	-	TGTGCCAGCACTTGGGGGTCTGGAAACACCATATATTTT	CASTWGSGNTIYF
TRBJ2-1	TRBD2	TRBV18	15	-	TGTGCCAGCTCAGGACTAGCGGGGACCTACAATGAGCAGTTCTTC	CASSGLAGTYNEQFF
TRBJ2-2	-	TRBV5-1	16	-	TGCGCCAGCAGCTGGAGGACCATTACGAACACCGGGGAGCTGTTTTTT	CASSWRTITNTGELFF
TRBJ2-7	-	TRBV18	14	few	TGTGCCAGCTCACCCACCGGGACGGACTACGAGCAGTACTTC	CASSPTGTDYEQYF
TRBJ1-4	-	TRBV7-9	15	few	TGTGCCAGCAGCTTTTCCACGACGGGGGGTGAAAAACTGTTTTTT	CASSFSTTGGEKLFF
TRBJ2-7	-	TRBV18	13	-	TGTGCCAGCTCCTCGGGGGTACGGTACGAGCAGTACTTC	CASSSGVRYEQYF
TRBJ1-1	-	TRBV7-9	14	few	TGTGCCAGCAGCCCCCTCCCGTTGAACACTGAAGCTTTCTTT	CASSPLPLNTEAFF
TRBJ2-6	-	TRBV25-1	15	-	TGTGCCAGCAGTGTCGAGGGTTCTGGGGCCAACGTCCTGACTTTC	CASSVEGSGANVLTF
TRBJ1-5	-	TRBV30	15	-	TGTGCCTGGAGTAGTGGCATCTTTAGCAATCAGCCCCAGCATTTT	CAWSSGIFSNQPQHF
TRBJ2-4	-	TRBV5-4	17	once	TGTGCCAGCAGCTTGGCCGGCAGACAAATAGCCAAAAACATTCAGTACTTC	CASSLAGRQIAKNIQYF
TRBJ2-3	-	TRBV30	13	once	TGTGCCTGGAGAGGGAAGACCTCAGATACGCAGTATTTT	CAWRGKTSDTQYF
TRBJ2-1	-	TRBV29-1	14	-	TGCAGCGCCGGATTGGGAGGGGGCTACAATGAGCAGTTCTTC	CSAGLGGGYNEQFF
TRBJ1-1	-	TRBV19	12	few	TGTGCCAGTAGTATGCGGGGAGTTGAAGCTTTCTTT	CASSMRGVEAFF
TRBJ2-1	TRBD2	TRBV30	12	few	TGTGCCTGGACTAGCGGACACAATGAGCAGTTCTTC	CAWTSGHNEQFF
TRBJ2-7	TRBD1	TRBV6-6	15	few	TGTGCCAGCCATACAACCCAGGGGGCGGTCCACGAGCAGTACTTC	CASHTTQGAVHEQYF
TRBJ1-2	-	TRBV4-1	15	-	TGCGCCAGCAGTGATCCTCGGACTTCTCCCCCCGGCTACACCTTC	CASSDPRTSPPGYTF
TRBJ2-7	-	TRBV5-1	15	-	TGCGCCAGCACGTGGGGGGCCGTGGCCTCCTACGAGCAGTACTTC	CASTWGAVASYEQYF
TRBJ2-7	TRBD1	TRBV29-1	13	-	TGCAGCGTCCTGGGACAGGGACTTGACGAGCAGTACTTC	CSVLGQGLDEQYF
TRBJ2-7	-	TRBV30	12	-	TGTGCCTGGACTGCAGGGCCCTACGAGCAGTACTTC	CAWTAGPYEQYF
TRBJ1-1	-	TRBV29-1	13	-	TGCAGCGTTGATCGACCCGAGAACACTGAAGCTTTCTTT	CSVDRPENTEAFF
TRBJ1-2	-	TRBV28	14	few	TGTGCCAGCAGGGACCCCAAACGGAGCTATGGCTACACCTTC	CASRDPKRSYGYTF
TRBJ2-3	-	TRBV29-1	17	-	TGCAGCGTCCCAAGACCACGCGACAAGGGAGCGGCAGATACGCAGTATTTT	CSVPRPRDKGAADTQYF
TRBJ2-4	TRBD1	TRBV5-6	15	-	TGTGCCAGCAGCCCACTGACAGGGGCCAAAAACATTCAGTACTTC	CASSPLTGAKNIQYF
TRBJ1-2	-	TRBV4-2	14	-	TGTGCCAGCAGCCTATCGGGAGGGACGGGCGGCTACACCTTC	CASSLSGGTGGYTF
TRBJ1-4	-	TRBV4-1	16	-	TGCGCCAGCAGCCCATCAGGACAGCTCCTTAATGAAAAACTGTTTTTT	CASSPSGQLLNEKLFF
TRBJ2-7	TRBD1	TRBV4-1	17	-	TGCGCCAGCAGCCAAGATCGAGAGACAGGGAGAACCTACGAGCAGTACTTC	CASSQDRETGRTYEQYF
TRBJ2-5	-	TRBV4-2	19	-	TGTGCCAGCAGCCAAGGAAGGCTTGATGGGACCCCAATGCTCGAGACCCAGTACTTC	CASSQGRLDGTPMLETQYF
TRBJ2-7	TRBD1	TRBV14	14	-	TGTGCCAGCAGTCGCGACAGGGTTGCCTACGAGCAGTACTTC	CASSRDRVAYEQYF
TRBJ2-5	-	TRBV5-6	14	-	TGTGCCAGCAGCTTGAGGGACATCCAAGAGACCCAGTACTTC	CASSLRDIQETQYF
TRBJ2-7	-	TRBV6-1	15	-	TGTGCCAGCAGTGAAGGGGTCCTAAGCTCCTACGAGCAGTACTTC	CASSEGVLSSYEQYF
TRBJ1-1	-	TRBV29-1	12	-	TGCAGCGTAATAACGGGCGAGGCCCAAGCTTTCTTT	CSVITGEAQAFF
TRBJ1-2	-	TRBV29-1	15	-	TGCAGCGTTGAAGGGAATCTGGGGTTCAACTATGGCTACACCTTC	CSVEGNLGFNYGYTF
TRBJ1-1	TRBD1	TRBV6-6	15	-	TGTGCCAGCAGTCCTGGGACAGGGGGGAACACTGAAGCTTTCTTT	CASSPGTGGNTEAFF
TRBJ1-2	TRBD1	TRBV5-1	15	-	TGCGCCAGCAGCTTTGGACAGGGAGGCAACTATGGCTACACCTTC	CASSFGQGGNYGYTF
TRBJ1-2	-	TRBV30	14	once	TGTGCCTGGAGACCGGACAGAGGCGAGTATGGCTACACCTTC	CAWRPDRGEYGYTF
TRBJ1-4	TRBD1	TRBV29-1	13	-	TGCAGCGCAGAACAGGGGACTGGTGAAAAACTGTTTTTT	CSAEQGTGEKLFF
TRBJ1-4	-	TRBV25-1	16	-	TGTGCCAGCAGTGAGAAGGTCGGGACCATGGATGAAAAACTGTTTTTT	CASSEKVGTMDEKLFF
TRBJ2-3	-	TRBV27	16	-	TGTGCCAGCAGTTTAAGGGGACTCGCAGATACAGATACGCAGTATTTT	CASSLRGLADTDTQYF
TRBJ2-6	-	TRBV29-1	14	few	TGCAGCGTTGATGGTTTCTCTGGGGCCAACGTCCTGACTTTC	CSVDGFSGANVLTF
TRBJ1-4	-	TRBV29-1	12	-	TGCAGCGTCCTCGGGAGTAATGAAAAACTGTTTTTT	CSVLGSNEKLFF